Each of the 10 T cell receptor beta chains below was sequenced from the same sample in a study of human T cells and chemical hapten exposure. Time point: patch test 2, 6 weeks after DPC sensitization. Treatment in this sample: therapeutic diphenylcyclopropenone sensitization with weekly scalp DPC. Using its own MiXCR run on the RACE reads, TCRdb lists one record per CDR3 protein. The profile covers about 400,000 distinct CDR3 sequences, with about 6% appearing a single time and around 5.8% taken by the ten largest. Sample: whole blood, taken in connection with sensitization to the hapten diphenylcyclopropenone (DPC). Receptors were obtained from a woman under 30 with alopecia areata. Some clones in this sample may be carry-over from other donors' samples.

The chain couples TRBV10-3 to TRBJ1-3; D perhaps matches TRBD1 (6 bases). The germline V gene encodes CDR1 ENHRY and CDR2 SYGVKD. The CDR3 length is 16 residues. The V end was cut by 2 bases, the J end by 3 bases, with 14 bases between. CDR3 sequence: CAISELAGDYGNTIYF. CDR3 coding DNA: TGTGCCATCAGTGAGCTGGCAGGGGATTATGGAAACACCATATATTTT.

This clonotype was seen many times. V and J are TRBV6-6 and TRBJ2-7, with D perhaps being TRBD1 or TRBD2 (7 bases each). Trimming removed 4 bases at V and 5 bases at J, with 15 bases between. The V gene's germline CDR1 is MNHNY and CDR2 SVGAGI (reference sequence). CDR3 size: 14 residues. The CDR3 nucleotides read TGTGCCAGCAGTTTCACAGGGGAGGGCAACGAGCAGTACTTC. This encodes CASSFTGEGNEQYF.

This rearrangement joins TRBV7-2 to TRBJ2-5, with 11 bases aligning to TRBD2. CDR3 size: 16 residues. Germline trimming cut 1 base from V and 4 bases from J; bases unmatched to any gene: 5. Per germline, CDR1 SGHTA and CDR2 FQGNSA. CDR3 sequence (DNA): TGTGCCAGCAGCTTAGATGGTAGCGGGGGGGTAGAGACCCAGTACTTC. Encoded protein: CASSLDGSGGVETQYF.

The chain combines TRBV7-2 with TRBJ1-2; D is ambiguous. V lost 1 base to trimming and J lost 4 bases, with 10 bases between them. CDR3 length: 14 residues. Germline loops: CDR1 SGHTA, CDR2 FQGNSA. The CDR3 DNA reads TGTGCCAGCAGCTTAGAGCGGGCGGGCTATGGCTACACCTTC. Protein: CASSLERAGYGYTF.

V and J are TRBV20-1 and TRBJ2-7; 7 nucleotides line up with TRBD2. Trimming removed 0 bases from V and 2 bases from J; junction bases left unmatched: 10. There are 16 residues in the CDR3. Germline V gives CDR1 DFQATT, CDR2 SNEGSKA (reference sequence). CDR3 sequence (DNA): TGCAGTGCTAGAGAACCTCCAGCGGGGAGTACCTACGAGCAGTACTTC. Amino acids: CSAREPPAGSTYEQYF.

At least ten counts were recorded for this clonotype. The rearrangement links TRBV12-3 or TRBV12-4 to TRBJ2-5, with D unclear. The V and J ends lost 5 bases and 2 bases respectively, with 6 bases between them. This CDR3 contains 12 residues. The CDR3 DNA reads TGTGCCAGCAGTCAAACACAAGAGACCCAGTACTTC. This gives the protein CASSQTQETQYF.

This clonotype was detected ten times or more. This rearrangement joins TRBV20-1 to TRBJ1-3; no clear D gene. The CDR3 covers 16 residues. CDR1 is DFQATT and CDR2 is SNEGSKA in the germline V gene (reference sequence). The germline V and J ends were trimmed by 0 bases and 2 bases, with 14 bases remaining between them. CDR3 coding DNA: TGCAGTGCTAGAGATAATACCTGGGAGGCTGGAAACACCATATATTTT. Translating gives CSARDNTWEAGNTIYF.

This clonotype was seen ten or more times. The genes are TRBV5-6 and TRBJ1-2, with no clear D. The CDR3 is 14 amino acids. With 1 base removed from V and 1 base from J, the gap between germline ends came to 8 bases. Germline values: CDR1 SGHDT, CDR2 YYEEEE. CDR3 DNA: TGTGCCAGCAGCTTGATAATGAGTAACTATGGCTACACCTTC. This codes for CASSLIMSNYGYTF. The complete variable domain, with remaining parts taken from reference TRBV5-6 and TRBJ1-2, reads DAGVTQSPTHLIKTRGQQVTLRCSPKSGHDTVSWYQQALGQGPQFIFQYYEEEERQRGNFPDRFSGHQFPNYSSELNVNALLLGDSALYLCASSLIMSNYGYTFGSGTRLTVV.

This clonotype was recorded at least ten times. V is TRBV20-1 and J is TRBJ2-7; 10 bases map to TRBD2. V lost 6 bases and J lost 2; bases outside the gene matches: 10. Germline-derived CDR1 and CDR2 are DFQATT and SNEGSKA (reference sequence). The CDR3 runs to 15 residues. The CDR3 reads CSATSASGGAYEQYF. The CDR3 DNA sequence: TGCAGTGCCACCTCGGCGAGCGGGGGGGCCTACGAGCAGTACTTC.

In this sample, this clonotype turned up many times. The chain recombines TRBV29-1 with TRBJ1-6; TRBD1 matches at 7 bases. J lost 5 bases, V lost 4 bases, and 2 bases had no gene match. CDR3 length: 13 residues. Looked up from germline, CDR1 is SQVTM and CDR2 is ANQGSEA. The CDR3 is CSVGQGNNSPLHF. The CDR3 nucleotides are TGCAGCGTTGGACAGGGCAATAATTCACCCCTCCACTTT.